One and the same sample provided the 30 T cell receptor beta chains below, sequenced in a study of Ad26.COV2.S vaccination and SARS-CoV-2 variants. Treatment indicated: approximately 18 received Ad26.COV2.S at low or high dose, single or two shots; roughly 5 received placebo; per-sample allocation not given. Samples came from day 63 after the first vaccine or placebo injection. The repertoire was sequenced with immunoSEQ multiplex PCR; TCRdb's copy has only in-frame clones and lacks some. The table includes roughly 400,000 clones, around nine tenths detected once. Sequenced material: peripheral blood, taken in a trial of Ad26.COV2.S vaccine versus placebo. These receptors came from a person between 18 and 59 years old who received the Ad26.COV2.S COVID-19 vaccine or a placebo.

J is TRBJ2-5 and V is TRBV30, with TRBD1 identical over 7 bases. Looked up from germline, CDR1 is GTSNPN and CDR2 is SVGIG (reference sequence). The CDR3 is 12 residues long. V trimming: 5 bases; J trimming: 3 bases; junction bases outside the gene matches: 3. The CDR3: CAWGGQEETQYF. The DNA of the CDR3 is TGTGCCTGGGGTGGACAGGAAGAGACCCAGTACTTC.

The chain is built from TRBV6-6 and TRBJ1-1, with D hard to call. Per germline, CDR1 MNHNY and CDR2 SVGAGI (reference sequence). Trimming left V 5 bases short and J 9 bases short, with 22 bases between. The CDR3 has 15 amino acids. In DNA form, the CDR3 reads TGTGCCAGCAGTACCCTTACATCCCAAGGGCTTCAAGCTTTCTTT. It translates to CASSTLTSQGLQAFF.

The chain carries TRBV24-1 and TRBJ2-1, with D tentatively TRBD1 (5 bases). CDR3 length: 14 amino acids. The V end lost 3 bases, the J end lost 3 bases, and 8 bases lay between the germline ends. Germline CDR1 KGHDR, CDR2 SFDVKD. The CDR3 coding sequence is TGTGCCACCAGTGATGAAACAGGCTACAATGAGCAGTTCTTC. It translates to CATSDETGYNEQFF.

This chain connects TRBV7-6 to TRBJ2-1; D unresolved. This CDR3 region has 15 residues. V gave up 2 bases and J gave up 4 bases, with 12 bases separating them. CDR1 is SGHVS, CDR2 FNYEAQ, per germline. CDR3 coding DNA: TGTGCCAGCAGCTTACAGGACGGCCTTTACAATGAGCAGTTCTTC. Translating gives CASSLQDGLYNEQFF.

The count of this clone is one. V gene TRBV4-3 combines with J gene TRBJ2-1; D might be TRBD2 (6 bases). In germline, CDR1 is LGHNA, CDR2 YSLEER. This CDR3 region has 17 residues. Trimming took off 0 bases at V and 1 base at J, with 13 bases between the two ends. The CDR3 loop reads CASSQEEGGESYNEQFF. The CDR3 DNA follows: TGCGCCAGCAGCCAAGAAGAGGGCGGGGAATCCTACAATGAGCAGTTCTTC.

The chain recombines TRBV5-5 with TRBJ2-1, with D maybe TRBD2 (6 bases). From germline, CDR1 is SGHKS and CDR2 YYEKEE (reference sequence). The ends were cut back, 0 bases at V and 5 bases at J, with 12 bases in the middle. This CDR3 has 15 residues. The CDR3 DNA reads TGTGCCAGCAGCTTGGTAGCGGCCTTTAACAATGAGCAGTTCTTC. Amino acids: CASSLVAAFNNEQFF.

This chain links TRBV12-3 or TRBV12-4 with TRBJ1-2; 7 bases align to TRBD1. This CDR3 has 13 residues. V was pared by 6 bases and J by 8 bases, with 9 bases of the junction left unmatched. The CDR3 nucleotides read TGTGCCAGCAGGGCCGGACAGGCGCGAGGCTACACCTTC. This gives the protein CASRAGQARGYTF.

The rearrangement joins TRBV28 to TRBJ1-6, with 7 bases identical to TRBD1. V trimming: 7 bases; J trimming: 7 bases; junction bases outside the gene matches: 13. CDR3 length equals 16 residues. Looked up from germline, CDR1 is MDHEN and CDR2 is SYDVKM. The CDR3: CASTLERGLRNSPLHF. DNA for the CDR3: TGTGCCAGCACCCTAGAAAGGGGGCTGAGGAATTCACCCCTCCACTTT.

The chain is built from TRBV28 and TRBJ2-7; 9 nucleotides agree with TRBD2. V trimming: 6 bases; J trimming: 3 bases; junction bases outside the gene matches: 6. The CDR3 has 14 residues. Per germline, CDR1 MDHEN and CDR2 SYDVKM. The DNA of the CDR3 is TGTGCCAGCAGGGTAGCGGGAGAGTTCTACGAGCAGTACTTC. Amino acid sequence: CASRVAGEFYEQYF.

V usage is TRBV28 and J usage is TRBJ1-2, with 11 bases aligning to TRBD1. V lost 4 bases and J lost 6; bases outside the gene matches: 10. The CDR3 loop spans 16 amino acids. Germline-derived CDR1 and CDR2 are MDHEN and SYDVKM. The CDR3 bases are TGTGCCAGCAGTTCTTCCGGTTTGGGACAGGGGGATGGCTACACCTTC. Translating gives CASSSSGLGQGDGYTF.

The V gene is TRBV5-1, the J gene TRBJ2-3; TRBD1 matches at 7 bases. CDR3 size: 14 residues. After removal of 3 bases from V and 7 bases from J, the junction contained 8 bases not matched to a gene. Germline V gene lookup returns CDR1 SGHRS and CDR2 YFSETQ. CDR3 nucleotides: TGCGCCAGCAGCTACCGGGACAGTGGTAATACGCAGTATTTT. Its translation is CASSYRDSGNTQYF.

The chain employs TRBV4-3 and TRBJ2-1; D gene unclear. The ends were cut back, 0 bases at V and 0 bases at J, with 9 bases in the middle. CDR3 length: 16 residues. The germline CDR1 and CDR2 sequences are LGHNA and YSLEER. As DNA, the CDR3 is TGCGCCAGCAGCCAAGAGACCCCGAGCTCCTACAATGAGCAGTTCTTC. Its protein product is CASSQETPSSYNEQFF.

V and J are TRBV5-4 and TRBJ2-5; 9 nucleotides line up with TRBD1. Trimming removed 1 base from V and 5 bases from J; junction bases left unmatched: 9. Germline V gives CDR1 SGHNT, CDR2 YYREEE (reference sequence). There are 16 residues in the CDR3. CDR3 region: CASSLIKGQGVETQYF. The CDR3 bases are TGTGCCAGCAGCTTGATCAAGGGACAGGGTGTGGAGACCCAGTACTTC.

This chain links TRBV10-3 with TRBJ2-1, with 8 bases aligning to TRBD2. Germline CDR1 is ENHRY and CDR2 is SYGVKD. Trimming removed 6 bases from V and 4 bases from J; junction bases left unmatched: 8. CDR3 length: 15 amino acids. The CDR3 DNA follows: TGTGCCATCAGCCCCGTAGCGGGGAATTACAATGAGCAGTTCTTC. As protein: CAISPVAGNYNEQFF.

The chain couples TRBV24-1 to TRBJ1-1; a possible D gene is TRBD1 (5 bases). This CDR3 is 15 amino acids long. CDR1 is KGHDR, CDR2 SFDVKD, per germline. V dropped 4 bases and J dropped 7 bases, with 18 bases sitting between them. In nucleotides, the CDR3 is TGTGCCACCAGTGACTCCCCGCCAGGGCCCAGTGAAGCTTTCTTT. Its protein is CATSDSPPGPSEAFF.

This clone occurred once. This specimen includes other DNA sequences encoding the same CDR3. The chain has TRBV9 and TRBJ2-2, with D hard to call. Per the germline V gene, CDR1 is SGDLS and CDR2 is YYNGEE. V dropped 2 bases and J dropped 3 bases, with 2 bases sitting between them. The CDR3 is 12 amino acids. DNA for the CDR3: TGTGCCAGCAGCGTCGACACCGGGGAGCTGTTTTTT. Translation: CASSVDTGELFF.

This clone was counted a single time. This chain connects TRBV4-2 to TRBJ2-2, with TRBD2 matching 15 bases. Trimming removed 1 base from V and 5 bases from J; junction bases left unmatched: 5. CDR3 length: 18 amino acids. CDR1 is LGHNA and CDR2 is YNFKEQ in the germline V gene. For the CDR3, the DNA is TGTGCCAGCAGCCAAGCCTTCGGACTAGCGGGAGGGACCGGGGAGCTGTTTTTT. Protein product: CASSQAFGLAGGTGELFF.

The V gene is TRBV7-9, the J gene TRBJ2-2; weak D call: TRBD1 (5 bases). The V gene's germline CDR1 is SEHNR and CDR2 FQNEAQ (reference sequence). CDR3 length: 12 amino acids. Trimming pared 6 bases from V and 5 bases from J, leaving 7 bases between. The CDR3 spells CASRDSTGELFF. CDR3 DNA: TGTGCCAGCAGAGACAGTACCGGGGAGCTGTTTTTT.

This clone was observed once. The rearrangement joins TRBV16 to TRBJ1-2; D ambiguous. V was cut by 0 bases and J by 3 bases, with 5 bases left in between. The CDR3 contains 13 residues. Germline values: CDR1 KGHSY, CDR2 FQNENV. CDR3 amino acids: CASSQSRDYGYTF. The DNA for the CDR3 is TGTGCCAGCAGCCAATCTCGGGACTATGGCTACACCTTC.

The chain joins TRBV3-1 (or the pseudogene TRBV3-2) to TRBJ1-3, with a weak D call TRBD1 (5 bases). This CDR3 has 16 amino acids. CDR1 and CDR2 from the germline V gene are LGHDT and YNNKEL (reference sequence). The ends were cut back, 3 bases at V and 0 bases at J, with 12 bases in the middle. DNA of the CDR3: TGTGCCAGCAGCCAGCCGACAGAAGACTCTGGAAACACCATATATTTT. Encoded protein: CASSQPTEDSGNTIYF.

The V gene is TRBV27, the J gene TRBJ1-6; D not certain. Germline CDR1 MNHEY, CDR2 SMNVEV (reference sequence). The CDR3 extends over 15 amino acids. Trimming pared 5 bases from V and 5 bases from J, leaving 13 bases between. The CDR3 spells CASSESPRHNSPLHF. DNA of the CDR3: TGTGCCAGCAGTGAAAGCCCCAGGCATAATTCACCCCTCCACTTT.

This chain links TRBV28 with TRBJ1-5; possibly TRBD1 for D (5 bases). Germline assignment: CDR1 MDHEN and CDR2 SYDVKM. V was pared by 7 bases and J by 5 bases, with 15 bases between. This CDR3 has 14 residues. This chain's CDR3 is CASIQIGGDQPQHF. As DNA, the CDR3 is TGTGCCAGCATTCAGATTGGAGGGGATCAGCCCCAGCATTTT.

CDR3 sequence reads: CASSYRRTGGRDEQFF. DNA for the CDR3: TGTGCCAGCAGCTATAGGAGGACAGGGGGAAGGGATGAGCAGTTCTTC. The chain joins TRBV5-6 to TRBJ2-1; 10 bases are shared with TRBD1. This CDR3 spans 16 amino acids. CDR1 is SGHDT and CDR2 is YYEEEE in the germline V gene. J gave up 8 bases and V 3 bases, and 11 bases lay outside the gene matches.

This chain joins TRBV28 and TRBJ2-7; D unresolved. The CDR3 sequence is 13 residues long. Trimming pared 7 bases from V and 7 bases from J, leaving 17 bases between. CDR1 is MDHEN, CDR2 SYDVKM, per germline. CDR3 protein: CASKAGPVGEQYF. The DNA of the CDR3 is TGTGCCAGCAAAGCCGGGCCAGTGGGGGAGCAGTACTTC.

V usage is TRBV6-2 or TRBV6-3 and J usage is TRBJ2-3; a weak D match, TRBD2 (5 bases). The V gene lost 3 bases and the J gene lost 2 bases, with 12 bases spanning the gap. The germline CDR1 and CDR2 sequences are MNHEY and SVGEGT. The CDR3 runs to 15 residues. CDR3 sequence: CASSYRRGVTDTQYF. DNA of the CDR3: TGTGCCAGCAGTTATAGACGGGGAGTCACAGATACGCAGTATTTT.

The V call is TRBV28, the J call TRBJ1-6; tentatively, D is TRBD1 (6 bases). Per the germline V gene, CDR1 is MDHEN and CDR2 is SYDVKM. The V end was cut by 11 bases, the J end by 0 bases, with 20 bases between. CDR3 length equals 17 residues. CDR3 region: CAVPGDIHRSYNSPLHF. In DNA form, the CDR3 reads TGTGCCGTACCTGGGGACATTCATCGCTCCTATAATTCACCCCTCCACTTT.

This chain joins TRBV30 and TRBJ2-2; D is unclear. Germline V CDR1 and CDR2: GTSNPN, SVGIG (reference sequence). The CDR3 runs 12 residues. V lost 2 bases to trimming and J lost 6 bases, with 7 bases between them. As DNA, the CDR3 is TGTGCCTGGAGTCGATTCCCCGGGGAGCTGTTTTTT. Translation: CAWSRFPGELFF.

The chain couples TRBV3-1 (or the pseudogene TRBV3-2) to TRBJ2-7; possible D gene TRBD1, 5 bases. Germline-derived CDR1 and CDR2 are LGHDT and YNNKEL (reference sequence). This CDR3 comprises 12 residues. V was shortened by 4 bases and J by 4 bases, with 8 bases between the two germline ends. The CDR3 region is CASSPTDYEQYF. Here the CDR3 DNA reads TGTGCCAGCAGCCCGACAGATTACGAGCAGTACTTC.

This chain joins TRBV4-2 and TRBJ1-5; D is unresolved. CDR1 LGHNA and CDR2 YNFKEQ come from the germline V gene. Deletions cut 2 bases from V and 1 base from J, with 6 bases between. The CDR3 loop spans 14 amino acids. CDR3 loop: CASSQSPSNQPQHF. As DNA, the CDR3 is TGTGCCAGCAGCCAAAGTCCGAGCAATCAGCCCCAGCATTTT.

This chain links TRBV21-1 with TRBJ2-7; TRBD2 is the table's D call, not checked against the DNA. TRBV21-1 is a pseudogene segment. The CDR3 is 15 amino acids. The CDR3 protein is CASSKARLGCYEQYF. The CDR3 region has the DNA TGTGCCAGCAGCAAAGCAAGACTAGGATGCTACGAGCAGTACTTC.